This T cell receptor beta chain was identified in a study of T cell repertoires in cytomegalovirus infection. Study-level points and caveats: Predominance within the ex vivo response was attributable to HLA-C-restricted CMV-specific TCR beta clonotypes. The study identified carriers of CMV plus the relevant HLA from cumulative public TCR beta family frequency.

This CDR3 has 16 amino acids. Germline trimming cut 4 bases from V and 11 bases from J; bases unmatched to any gene: 13. TCRdb processed the reads anew with MiXCR; each CDR3 protein has one entry. The repertoire holds hundreds of thousands of distinct CDR3 sequences, approximately 30% seen once, with 9.5% to 15% in the top ten. As for this clonotype: Its matching antigen is unknown.

The rearrangement links TRBV12-3 or TRBV12-4 to TRBJ1-5; TRBD1 matches 11 bases. This receptor was taken from a human donor in good health (CMV status not recorded). Some clones in this sample may be carry-over from other donors' samples. Source: cultured CD8+ T cells from PBMCs, taken from culture after CMV antigen stimulation. The CDR3 protein is CASSSNGQGAGQSQHF. The DNA for the CDR3 is TGTGCCAGCAGTTCCAACGGACAGGGGGCGGGCCAGTCCCAGCATTTT.